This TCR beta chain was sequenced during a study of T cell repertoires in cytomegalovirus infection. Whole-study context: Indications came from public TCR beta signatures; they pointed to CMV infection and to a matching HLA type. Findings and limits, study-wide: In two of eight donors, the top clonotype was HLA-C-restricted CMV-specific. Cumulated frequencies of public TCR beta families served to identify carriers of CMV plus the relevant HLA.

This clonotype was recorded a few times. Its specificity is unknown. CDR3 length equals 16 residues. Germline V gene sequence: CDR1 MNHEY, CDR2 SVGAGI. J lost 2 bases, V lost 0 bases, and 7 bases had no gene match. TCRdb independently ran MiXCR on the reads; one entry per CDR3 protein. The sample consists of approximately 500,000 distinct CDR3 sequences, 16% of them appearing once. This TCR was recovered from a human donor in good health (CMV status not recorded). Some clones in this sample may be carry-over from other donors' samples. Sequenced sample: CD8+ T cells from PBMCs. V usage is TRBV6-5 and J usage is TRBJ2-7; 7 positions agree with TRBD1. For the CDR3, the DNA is TGTGCCAGCAGTTACTCATGGGACAGAGGTGCCTACGAGCAGTACTTC. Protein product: CASSYSWDRGAYEQYF.